This T cell receptor (beta chain) is drawn from a study of cytomegalovirus exposure and HLA in healthy donors. After removal of 2 bases from V and 2 bases from J, the junction contained 14 bases not matched to a gene. The CDR3 sequence is 18 residues long. CDR1 is SGHAT, CDR2 FQNNGV, per germline. Worth noting for this clone: Its antigen is not known.

60 Vbeta and 13 Jbeta primers were used in PCR. Here immunoSEQ multiplex PCR was the method, and the copy in TCRdb shows in-frame clones only, minus some. The sample lists roughly 140,000 clones; around 79% were seen once. Study-wide points: In a later analysis, a missense DCLRE1C variant was linked to TCR beta V- and J-gene trimming. It was reported that TCR beta sequences correctly inferred the HLA-A and HLA-B alleles for most subjects.

The TCR was taken from a male donor in good health and CMV-seronegative. The chain couples TRBV11-2 to TRBJ2-5; 7 nucleotides match TRBD2. Material: PBMCs. The CDR3 reads CASSLKRKAGVSQETQYF. CDR3 nucleotide sequence: TGTGCCAGCAGCTTAAAAAGAAAGGCGGGAGTAAGTCAAGAGACCCAGTACTTC. Combining the CDR3 with reference TRBV11-2 and TRBJ2-5 gives the whole variable domain EAGVAQSPRYKIIEKRQSVAFWCNPISGHATLYWYQQILGQGPKLLIQFQNNGVVDDSQLPKDRFSAERLKGVDSTLKIQPAKLEDSAVYLCASSLKRKAGVSQETQYFGPGTRLLVL.